What follows are 27 T cell receptor beta chains derived from one specimen sequenced in a study of T cells in Graves' hyperthyroidism and ophthalmopathy. RNA transcripts served as the template for amplifying TCR beta CDR3 regions. With the HTBI primer set, the TCR CDR3 went through a first round of RT-PCR. TCRdb analysed the multiplex PCR reads with MiXCR anew, one entry per CDR3 protein. Among about 570,000 distinct CDR3 sequences listed, approximately 14% were seen once. The sample taken for sequencing was blood. These receptors all come from a middle-aged woman with Graves' hyperthyroidism.

CDR3 sequence reads: CASSPNPLLALEQYF. Written as DNA, the CDR3 is TGTGCCAGCTCACCAAACCCCTTACTAGCGCTTGAGCAGTACTTC. V and J are TRBV18 and TRBJ2-7, with 7 bases aligning to TRBD2. Germline assignment: CDR1 KGHSH and CDR2 LQKENI. The J segment lost 7 bases and the V segment lost 2 bases, leaving 11 bases of the junction unmatched. This CDR3 spans 15 amino acids.

Comment on this clonotype: One junction end disagrees with the germline gene, perhaps due to a read error. CDR3 region: CASSQEGGNFATNEKLFF. As DNA, the CDR3 is TGCGCCAGCAGCCAAGAAGGGGGAAACTTTGCAACTAATGAAAAACTGTTTTTT. The chain is built from TRBV7-9 and TRBJ1-4, with D possibly being TRBD1 (6 bases). The V gene's germline CDR1 is SEHNR and CDR2 FQNEAQ (reference sequence). The length of the CDR3 is 18 residues. Supplemented by reference TRBV7-9 and TRBJ1-4, the full variable domain reads DTGVSQNPRHKITKRGQNVTFRCDPISEHNRLYWYRQTLGQGPEFLTYFQNEAQLEKSRLLSDRFSAERPKGSFSTLEIQRTEQGDSAMYLCASSQEGGNFATNEKLFFGSGTQLSVL.

The rearrangement uses TRBV7-9 and TRBJ2-7; 11 bases fit TRBD1. CDR3 length: 14 amino acids. The germline V gene encodes CDR1 SEHNR and CDR2 FQNEAQ (reference sequence). The V and J ends lost 7 bases and 5 bases, in that order; junction bases with no gene match: 7. CDR3 nucleotide sequence: TGTGCCAGCACCCCCGGACAGGGGGCCCACGAGCAGTACTTC. Protein product: CASTPGQGAHEQYF.

In this sample, this clonotype turned up many times. The chain uses TRBV7-8 and TRBJ2-2; 7 bases line up with TRBD2. The V segment lost 5 bases and the J segment 2 bases; nucleotides outside the gene matches: 8. In germline, CDR1 is SGHVS, CDR2 FQNEAQ. This CDR3 has 16 residues. For the CDR3, the DNA is TGTGCCAGCAGCCAAGGCTGGGGGGGTAACACCGGGGAGCTGTTTTTT. Its protein is CASSQGWGGNTGELFF.

This clonotype was picked up a small number of times. The V call is TRBV27, the J call TRBJ2-2; the match to TRBD1 covers 9 bases. CDR1 is MNHEY, CDR2 SMNVEV, per germline (reference sequence). This CDR3 spans 15 amino acids. V lost 3 bases, J lost 7 bases, and 6 bases stayed unmatched. This CDR3 is CASSFDRGDNGELFF. The DNA for the CDR3 is TGTGCCAGCAGTTTCGACAGGGGGGACAACGGGGAGCTGTTTTTT.

In this sample, this clonotype turned up many times. At one boundary the junction diverges from the germline segment, which might be a read error. The chain recombines TRBV4-1 with TRBJ1-1; D is ambiguous. CDR1 MGHRA and CDR2 YSYEKL come from the germline V gene. This CDR3 spans 14 amino acids. The CDR3 loop is CASSPGTLNTEAFF. The CDR3 coding sequence is TGTGCCAGCAGCCCTGGCACGTTGAACACTGAAGCTTTCTTT.

V is TRBV7-3 and J is TRBJ1-2, with D hard to call. The CDR3 consists of 18 residues. CDR1 and CDR2 from the germline V gene are SGHTA and FQGTGA. The germline V and J ends were trimmed by 2 bases and 3 bases, with 22 bases remaining between them. Here the CDR3 reads CASSLGSGVGGTHYGYTF. In DNA, the CDR3 is TGTGCCAGCAGCTTAGGGAGCGGGGTGGGCGGAACGCACTATGGCTACACCTTC.

This clonotype was found many times. V usage is TRBV2 and J usage is TRBJ2-7; a possible D gene is TRBD1 (6 bases). V lost 1 base and J 5 bases, leaving 15 bases between the germline ends. Germline CDR1 and CDR2: SNHLY and FYNNEI. There are 15 residues in the CDR3. In DNA, the CDR3 is TGTGCCAGCAGTGAAGTTGGGCTAGCAGGGGACGAGCAGTACTTC. It specifies CASSEVGLAGDEQYF.

This clonotype was seen a handful of times. J is TRBJ2-5 and V is TRBV20-1; the D is unclear. V lost 1 base to trimming and J lost 3 bases, with 15 bases between them. This CDR3 has 15 amino acids. Germline V gives CDR1 DFQATT, CDR2 SNEGSKA (reference sequence). CDR3 sequence: CSARVGALMKETQYF. For the CDR3, the DNA is TGCAGTGCTAGAGTCGGAGCGCTAATGAAAGAGACCCAGTACTTC.

This clonotype came up many times. The CDR3 nucleotides are TGTGCCAGCAGCTTACCCCGGGAGGGCCAGCATGAGCAGTTCTTC. This sequence encodes CASSLPREGQHEQFF. The genes are TRBV7-9 and TRBJ2-1; TRBD2 matches 8 bases. Trimming took 2 bases from V and 8 from J; bases not matched to a gene: 8. The CDR3 has 15 residues. CDR1 and CDR2 from the germline V gene are SEHNR and FQNEAQ (reference sequence). Full variable domain (outside the CDR3, taken from reference TRBV7-9 and TRBJ2-1): DTGVSQNPRHKITKRGQNVTFRCDPISEHNRLYWYRQTLGQGPEFLTYFQNEAQLEKSRLLSDRFSAERPKGSFSTLEIQRTEQGDSAMYLCASSLPREGQHEQFFGPGTRLTVL.

This clonotype occurred a few times. The rearrangement uses TRBV4-2 and TRBJ2-3, with a weak D call TRBD1 (5 bases). Trimming removed 4 bases from V and 2 bases from J, with 16 bases in between. There are 16 residues in the CDR3. Germline-derived CDR1 and CDR2 are LGHNA and YNFKEQ. In nucleotides, the CDR3 is TGTGCCAGCAGCCCCGAAGGACAAGCTCTCACAGATACGCAGTATTTT. It is translated as CASSPEGQALTDTQYF.

The J gene is TRBJ2-3, the V gene TRBV5-1; 10 positions agree with TRBD1. V shed 4 bases, J shed 6 bases, and the junction held 8 bases outside the gene matches. This CDR3 has 15 residues. Germline lookup yields CDR1 SGHRS and CDR2 YFSETQ. CDR3 sequence (DNA): TGCGCCAGCAGCCAACAGACAGGGGGCATGGATACGCAGTATTTT. Amino acid sequence: CASSQQTGGMDTQYF.

At least ten counts were recorded for this clonotype. The J gene is TRBJ1-1, the V gene TRBV18, with D tentatively TRBD1 (6 bases). The germline gives CDR1 KGHSH, CDR2 LQKENI. The CDR3 sequence is 13 residues long. The V end was cut by 2 bases, the J end by 5 bases, with 9 bases between. The CDR3 here is CASSPYRETEAFF. In DNA form, the CDR3 reads TGTGCCAGCTCACCATACAGGGAGACTGAAGCTTTCTTT.

This clonotype was seen repeatedly, ten times or more. The rearrangement links TRBV19 to TRBJ1-5; the D is unclear. In germline, CDR1 is LNHDA, CDR2 SQIVND (reference sequence). CDR3 length equals 16 residues. V lost 4 bases to trimming and J lost 7 bases, with 20 bases between them. As DNA, the CDR3 is TGTGCCAGTAGTAATTCCCCACCAGGCGTCAGGCAGCCCCAGCATTTT. Amino acids: CASSNSPPGVRQPQHF.

The chain joins TRBV7-9 to TRBJ2-2, with TRBD2 matching 10 bases. Germline assignment: CDR1 SEHNR and CDR2 FQNEAQ (reference sequence). This CDR3 has 15 amino acids. J was trimmed by 6 bases and V by 11 bases; bases with no gene match: 12. CDR3 amino acids: CAVQEREGKAGELFF. The CDR3 nucleotides read TGTGCCGTACAAGAGCGGGAGGGGAAGGCCGGGGAGCTGTTTTTT.

This clonotype was detected a few times. The genes are TRBV5-4 and TRBJ2-2; 9 bases are shared with TRBD2. Germline V gene data show CDR1 as SGHNT and CDR2 as YYREEE (reference sequence). The CDR3 has 15 amino acids. J lost 4 bases, V lost 4 bases, and 5 bases had no gene match. The CDR3 coding sequence is TGTGCCAGCAGCGTTAGCGGGAGTGTCACCGGGGAGCTGTTTTTT. Residues: CASSVSGSVTGELFF.

This clonotype was observed a handful of times. The CDR3 sequence is CASSEDGDIQYF. The CDR3 coding sequence is TGTGCCAGCAGTGAAGATGGGGACATTCAGTACTTC. The V gene is TRBV6-1, the J gene TRBJ2-4; no clear D. This CDR3 contains 12 residues. Germline-derived CDR1 and CDR2 are MNHNS and SASEGT. The V end was cut by 1 base, the J end by 8 bases, with 6 bases between.

Ten or more counts support this clonotype. V usage is TRBV11-2 and J usage is TRBJ2-7; 8 bases fit TRBD1. This CDR3 comprises 15 residues. Germline CDR1 and CDR2: SGHAT and FQNNGV. V lost 4 bases, J lost 4 bases, and 9 bases stayed unmatched. DNA for the CDR3: TGTGCCAGCAGCTCTATTAGGGACAGGCGATACGAGCAGTACTTC. It specifies CASSSIRDRRYEQYF.

This clonotype was seen just once. The rearrangement uses TRBV18 and TRBJ2-1; 7 bases fit TRBD2. The trim removed 5 bases at V and 4 bases at J, leaving 8 bases unmatched. Germline assignment: CDR1 KGHSH and CDR2 LQKENI. The CDR3 is 15 amino acids. The CDR3 loop is CASSGPSGDYNEQFF. Written as DNA, the CDR3 is TGTGCCAGCTCAGGGCCTAGCGGTGATTACAATGAGCAGTTCTTC.

V usage is TRBV30 and J usage is TRBJ1-2; 9 bases match TRBD1. The length of the CDR3 is 17 residues. Germline CDR1 reads GTSNPN; CDR2 reads SVGIG (reference sequence). V was pared by 3 bases and J by 0 bases, with 11 bases of the junction left unmatched. The CDR3 here is CAWSAQGAENPNYGYTF. In DNA, the CDR3 is TGTGCCTGGAGCGCACAGGGGGCAGAGAACCCTAACTATGGCTACACCTTC.

Many counts were recorded for this clonotype. The rearrangement links TRBV12-3 or TRBV12-4 to TRBJ1-2; maybe TRBD1 (5 bases). This CDR3 region has 15 residues. The ends were cut back, 2 bases at V and 6 bases at J, with 16 bases in the middle. CDR3 coding DNA: TGTGCCAGCAGTTTATGGGGGACTCAAACTCATGGCTACACCTTC. Translating gives CASSLWGTQTHGYTF.

This clonotype was counted at least ten times. The chain couples TRBV28 to TRBJ2-1; D perhaps matches TRBD1 (6 bases). In germline, CDR1 is MDHEN, CDR2 SYDVKM. With 8 bases removed from V and 3 bases from J, the gap between germline ends came to 23 bases. This CDR3 spans 17 amino acids. CDR3 sequence reads: CASATAPGRGGYNEQFF. CDR3 in DNA: TGTGCCAGCGCCACCGCCCCGGGCAGGGGCGGCTACAATGAGCAGTTCTTC.

This clonotype was detected only a few times. Its ends do not fully match the called genes, so a read error is possible. This chain links TRBV7-7 with TRBJ2-5; no clear D. CDR3 size: 15 residues. Germline loops: CDR1 SSHAT, CDR2 FNYEAQ (reference sequence). CDR3 in amino acids: CASSLMLGFQETQYF. CDR3 nucleotides: TGTGCTAGCAGCTTAATGCTAGGGTTTCAAGAGACCCAGTACTTC.

This clonotype was counted ten times or more. The CDR3 sequence is CASSSGQKETQYF. Here the CDR3 DNA reads TGCGCCAGCAGCTCGGGACAGAAAGAGACCCAGTACTTC. The chain links TRBV5-1 to TRBJ2-5; TRBD1 aligns across 7 bases. The length of the CDR3 is 13 residues. Germline-derived CDR1 and CDR2 are SGHRS and YFSETQ. V was clipped by 3 bases and J by 3 bases; unmatched bases: 2.

This clonotype came up many times. The chain is built from TRBV2 and TRBJ2-1, with unresolved D. CDR3 size: 13 residues. V shed 5 bases and J shed 3 bases, with 8 bases lying between them. Germline CDR1 is SNHLY and CDR2 is FYNNEI. CDR3 DNA sequence: TGTGCCAGCAGTAGACTGGGCTACAATGAGCAGTTCTTC. Translating gives CASSRLGYNEQFF.

Many counts were recorded for this clonotype. The chain uses TRBV24-1 and TRBJ2-2; D is perhaps TRBD1 (5 bases). From germline, CDR1 is KGHDR and CDR2 SFDVKD. Trimming stripped 5 bases from V and 1 base from J, with 7 bases between. The CDR3 is 14 amino acids. CDR3 bases: TGTGCCACCAGTGGTACAGGGAACACCGGGGAGCTGTTTTTT. It yields the protein CATSGTGNTGELFF.

The CDR3 DNA follows: TGCAGCGTTGCTCAGGGGGAGGTCTACGAGCAGTACTTC. This gives the protein CSVAQGEVYEQYF. V usage is TRBV29-1 and J usage is TRBJ2-7, with a possible D match to TRBD1 (7 bases). The CDR3 runs to 13 residues. Germline CDR1 is SQVTM and CDR2 is ANQGSEA. Trimming removed 4 bases from V and 3 bases from J, with 13 bases in between.